This T cell receptor (beta chain) was sequenced for a study of a mutant IDH1 vaccine in newly diagnosed glioma. The overall study: Once 4-6 weeks had passed after radiotherapy alone, vaccination started, or it started with temozolomide cycles.

Time point described: week 5, during vaccination. It was 300 ug of mutant IDH1 20-mer peptide that made up each vaccine dose, given with topical imiquimod. Worth noting for this clone: Its antigen is not known.

The germline gives CDR1 MNHEY, CDR2 SVGAGI. CDR3 length: 15 residues. The ends lost 6 bases at V and 3 bases at J; junction bases unmatched: 8. This table comes from immunoSEQ multiplex PCR, and its TCRdb copy is limited to in-frame clones, with some not included. The sample comprises 60,000 or so clones, 70% to 90% of which are singletons, and about 4.6% rests with the top ten. The chain uses TRBV6-5 and TRBJ1-5, with 7 bases identical to TRBD1. This receptor was identified in a middle-aged woman with glioma. The sequences come from PBMCs, collected from a glioma patient whose treatment included an IDH1 peptide vaccine. CDR3: CASSRDRSLNQPQHF. CDR3 DNA sequence: TGTGCCAGCAGCCGGGACAGAAGTCTCAATCAGCCCCAGCATTTT.